This T cell receptor (beta chain) is drawn from a study of PD-1 blockade in classical Hodgkin lymphoma. Points from the study as a whole: In newly diagnosed patients, baseline TCR diversity was reportedly below that of healthy donors. Factors driving the repertoire differences, possibly disease activity or prior therapy, remain undefined.

The CDR3 extends over 15 amino acids. CDR1 and CDR2 (germline): MNHEY, SMNVEV (reference sequence). The J segment lost 11 bases and the V segment lost 7 bases, leaving 16 bases of the junction unmatched. Each patient's relapse followed autologous stem cell transplantation, and brentuximab vedotin exposure varied. Each best response was a complete response, a partial response or progressive disease. The data were produced by immunoSEQ multiplex PCR, yet TCRdb's version contains in-frame clones alone and is incomplete. The sample consists of about 36,000 clones, about 70% of them appearing once. With regard to this clone: Its antigen is unidentified.

The TCR comes from a human donor with classical Hodgkin lymphoma. The V gene is TRBV27, the J gene TRBJ1-1, with 10 bases lining up with TRBD1. Material: peripheral blood mononuclear cells (PBMCs), obtained before the second cycle of nivolumab. This CDR3 is CASTFPGTGVIRAFF. The CDR3 bases are TGTGCCAGCACCTTCCCCGGGACAGGGGTAATCAGGGCTTTCTTT.